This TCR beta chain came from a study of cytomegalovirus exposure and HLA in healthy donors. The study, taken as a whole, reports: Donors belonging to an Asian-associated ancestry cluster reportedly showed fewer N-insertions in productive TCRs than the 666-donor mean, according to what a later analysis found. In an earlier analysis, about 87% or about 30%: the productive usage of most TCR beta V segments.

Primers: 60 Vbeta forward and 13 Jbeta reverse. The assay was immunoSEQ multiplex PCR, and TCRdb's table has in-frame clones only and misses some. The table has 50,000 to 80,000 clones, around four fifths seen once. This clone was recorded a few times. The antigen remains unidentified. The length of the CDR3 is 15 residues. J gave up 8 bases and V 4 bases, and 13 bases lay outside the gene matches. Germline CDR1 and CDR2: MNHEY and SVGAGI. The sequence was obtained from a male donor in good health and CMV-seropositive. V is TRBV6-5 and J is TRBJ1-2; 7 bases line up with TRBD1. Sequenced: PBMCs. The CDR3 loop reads CASSSEIRGPRGYTF. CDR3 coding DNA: TGTGCCAGCAGTTCAGAGATTAGGGGGCCCCGGGGCTACACCTTC.